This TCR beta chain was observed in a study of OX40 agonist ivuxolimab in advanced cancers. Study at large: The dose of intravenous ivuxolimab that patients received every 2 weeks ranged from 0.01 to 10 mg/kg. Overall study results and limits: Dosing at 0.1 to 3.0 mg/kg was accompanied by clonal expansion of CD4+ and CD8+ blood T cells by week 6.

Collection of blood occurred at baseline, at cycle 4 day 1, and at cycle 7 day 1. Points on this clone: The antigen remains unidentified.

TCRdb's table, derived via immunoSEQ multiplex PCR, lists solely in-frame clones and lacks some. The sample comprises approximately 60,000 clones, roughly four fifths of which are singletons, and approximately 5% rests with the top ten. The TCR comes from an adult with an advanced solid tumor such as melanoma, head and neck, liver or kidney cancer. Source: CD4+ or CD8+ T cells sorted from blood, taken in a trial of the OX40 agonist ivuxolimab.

The DNA of the CDR3 is TGTGCCAGCAGCTCAGAGGGGGCATCGAGAGCGGAGCAGTACTTC. This translates into CASSSEGASRAEQYF. This chain connects TRBV14 to TRBJ2-7; TRBD1 matches at 7 bases. CDR3 length: 15 amino acids. The V segment lost 5 bases and the J segment 7 bases; nucleotides outside the gene matches: 14. Per germline, CDR1 SGHDN and CDR2 FVKESK.